Listed below are T cell receptor beta chains from one sample, sequenced in a study of blood T cell repertoires in COVID-19. Clones were read by immunoSEQ multiplex PCR, and TCRdb kept only the in-frame ones, dropping some. The sample holds 300,000 to 400,000 clones, around 84% seen once. Sequencing was carried out using PBMCs or T cells enriched from blood (not recorded which). These receptors originate from a woman aged 25 to 39 who had been exposed to COVID-19. CDR3s include the opening cysteine and the closing phenylalanine or tryptophan. D genes are given only for firm matches. Size values are once, few and many counts, or a class for expanded clones, and some rows have none.

TRBV6-2/TRBV6-3,.,13,.,TRBJ1-2,TGTGCCAGCAGTTACGACAGAAGGAATGGCTACACCTTC,CASSYDRRNGYTF
TRBV2,.,15,TRBD2,TRBJ2-1,TGTGCCAGCAAACTAGCGGTGAGCTCCTACAATGAGCAGTTCTTC,CASKLAVSSYNEQFF
TRBV23-1,.,13,.,TRBJ1-1,TGCGCCAGCAGTCCAACAGGTGGTACTGAAGCTTTCTTT,CASSPTGGTEAFF
TRBV12-3/TRBV12-4,once,13,.,TRBJ1-2,TGTGCCAGCAGCCAAGCCCGTGGTACTGGCTACACCTTC,CASSQARGTGYTF
TRBV4-3,.,14,TRBD1,TRBJ1-2,TGCGCCAGCAGCCAAGTACAGGGGTTGGGCGGCTACACCTTC,CASSQVQGLGGYTF
TRBV7-9,.,17,.,TRBJ1-4,TGTGCCAGCAGCTTCCTTTCGGGGGGCGCGGTTAATGAAAAACTGTTTTTT,CASSFLSGGAVNEKLFF
TRBV5-1,.,15,.,TRBJ1-3,TGCGCCAGCAGCCAGATGACAGGCTCTGGAAACACCATATATTTT,CASSQMTGSGNTIYF
TRBV3-1/TRBV3-2,.,17,TRBD2,TRBJ2-1,TGTGCCAGCAGCCCAACCCCCGGGACTAGCGTCTACAATGAGCAGTTCTTC,CASSPTPGTSVYNEQFF
TRBV7-8,.,13,.,TRBJ1-2,TGTGCCAGCAGCTTACAGGTCAACTATGGCTACACCTTC,CASSLQVNYGYTF
TRBV29-1,.,17,TRBD1,TRBJ2-7,TGCAGCGTTGAGAAGACAGGGGGCCTTCCCGGTAGCTACGAGCAGTACTTC,CSVEKTGGLPGSYEQYF
TRBV5-1,.,13,TRBD1,TRBJ2-7,TGCGCCAGCAGCTTGAAAGGGGGCCGAGAGCAGTACTTC,CASSLKGGREQYF
TRBV25-1,.,13,TRBD1,TRBJ2-4,TGTGCCAGCAGGGGGACAGGGGGCGACATTCAGTACTTC,CASRGTGGDIQYF
TRBV19,.,13,.,TRBJ2-7,TGTGCCAGTACTTCCACCGGGGCGGGGGAGCAGTACTTC,CASTSTGAGEQYF
TRBV28,.,15,TRBD1,TRBJ1-1,TGTGCCAGCAGTGGTACAGGGGGTTTGAACACTGAAGCTTTCTTT,CASSGTGGLNTEAFF
TRBV7-3,.,14,.,TRBJ1-2,TGTGCCAGCAGCTTAACCCACAGGGACGACGGCTACACCTTC,CASSLTHRDDGYTF
TRBV2,.,15,TRBD1,TRBJ2-5,TGTGCCAGCAGTCCCCCTCTCGGACAGGGAGAGACCCAGTACTTC,CASSPPLGQGETQYF
TRBV6-5,few,14,TRBD1,TRBJ2-3,TGTGCCAGCGCCCGGGACAGGGGCACAGATACGCAGTATTTT,CASARDRGTDTQYF
TRBV15,.,14,.,TRBJ2-3,TGTGCCACCAGCAGAGATCTGGAGAGGGCGACGCAGTATTTT,CATSRDLERATQYF
TRBV28,.,16,.,TRBJ2-3,TGTGCCAGCAGTTCCCCTAGAAGTCCTGGCACAGATACGCAGTATTTT,CASSSPRSPGTDTQYF
TRBV5-1,.,16,TRBD1,TRBJ2-1,TGCGCCAGCAGCACGACCGGGACAGGGAACTCCAATGAGCAGTTCTTC,CASSTTGTGNSNEQFF
TRBV28,.,17,TRBD1,TRBJ1-1,TGTGCCAGCAGTCTATCACGACAGGGGCGCATGAACACTGAAGCTTTCTTT,CASSLSRQGRMNTEAFF
TRBV5-4,.,14,TRBD1,TRBJ2-4,TGTGCCAGCAGCTTGACAGGGGGATCAAACATTCAGTACTTC,CASSLTGGSNIQYF